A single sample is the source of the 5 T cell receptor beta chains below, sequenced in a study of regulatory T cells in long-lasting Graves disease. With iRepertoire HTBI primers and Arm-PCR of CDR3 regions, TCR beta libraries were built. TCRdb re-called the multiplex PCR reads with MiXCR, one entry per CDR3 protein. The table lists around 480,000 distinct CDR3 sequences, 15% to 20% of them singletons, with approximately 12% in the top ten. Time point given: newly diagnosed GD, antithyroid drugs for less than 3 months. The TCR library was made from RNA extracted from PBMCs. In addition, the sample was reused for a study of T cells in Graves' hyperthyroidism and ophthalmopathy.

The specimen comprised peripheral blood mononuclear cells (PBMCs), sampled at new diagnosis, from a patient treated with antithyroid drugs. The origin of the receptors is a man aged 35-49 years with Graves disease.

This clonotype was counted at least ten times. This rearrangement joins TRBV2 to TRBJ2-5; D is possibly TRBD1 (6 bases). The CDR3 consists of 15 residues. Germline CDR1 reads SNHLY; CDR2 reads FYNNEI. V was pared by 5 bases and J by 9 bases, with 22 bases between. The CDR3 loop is CASSKNPGTQGAQYF. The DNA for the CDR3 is TGTGCCAGCAGTAAAAACCCCGGGACACAAGGGGCCCAGTACTTC.

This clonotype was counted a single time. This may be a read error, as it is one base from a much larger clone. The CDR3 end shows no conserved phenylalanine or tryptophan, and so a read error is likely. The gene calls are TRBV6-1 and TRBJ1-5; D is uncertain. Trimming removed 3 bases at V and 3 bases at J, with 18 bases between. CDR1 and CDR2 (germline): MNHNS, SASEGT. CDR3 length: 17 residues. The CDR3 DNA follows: TGTGCCAGCAGTGACCCCCCCGCGGCAGTTGACAATCAGCCCCAGCATCTT. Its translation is CASSDPPAAVDNQPQHL.

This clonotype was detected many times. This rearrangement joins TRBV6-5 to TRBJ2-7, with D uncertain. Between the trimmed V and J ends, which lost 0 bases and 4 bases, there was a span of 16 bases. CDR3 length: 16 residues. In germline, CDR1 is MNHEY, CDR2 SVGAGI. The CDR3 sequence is CASSYSLSDRAYEQYF. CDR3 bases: TGTGCCAGCAGTTACTCGTTGTCGGATAGAGCGTACGAGCAGTACTTC.

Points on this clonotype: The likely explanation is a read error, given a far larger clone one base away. CDR3 in DNA: TGTGCCAGCAGCCCACTAGGGACTAGCGGGAGTGGTGAGCAGTACTTC. Translating gives CASSPLGTSGSGEQYF. This rearrangement joins TRBV28 to TRBJ2-7; TRBD2 matches 14 bases. The CDR3 extends over 16 amino acids. Per the germline V gene, CDR1 is MDHEN and CDR2 is SYDVKM. With V trimmed by 6 bases and J by 7 bases, 11 bases remained unmatched. The complete variable domain, with remaining parts taken from reference TRBV28 and TRBJ2-7, reads DVKVTQSSRYLVKRTGEKVFLECVQDMDHENMFWYRQDPGLGLRLIYFSYDVKMKEKGDIPEGYSVSREKKERFSLILESASTNQTSMYLCASSPLGTSGSGEQYFGPGTRLTVT.

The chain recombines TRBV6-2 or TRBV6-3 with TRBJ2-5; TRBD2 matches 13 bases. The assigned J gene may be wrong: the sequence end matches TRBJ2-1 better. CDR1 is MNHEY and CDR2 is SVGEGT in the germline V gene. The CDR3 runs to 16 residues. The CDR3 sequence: CASSDQTSGRPDEQFF. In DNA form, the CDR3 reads TGTGCCAGCAGTGACCAGACTAGCGGGAGGCCCGATGAGCAGTTCTTC.